This is a list of T cell receptor beta chains from one sample in a study of blood T cell repertoires in COVID-19. Measured with immunoSEQ multiplex PCR; TCRdb has only the in-frame clones, and not every one. The sample yields some 70,000 clones, 90% seen once. Sequencing was performed on peripheral blood. The receptors shown here come from a woman older than 75 with active COVID-19. Both conserved end residues are part of each CDR3. A D gene is named only where the DNA matches it firmly. Not every row has a clone size; where given, it reads once, few, many or a size class.

j_call | v_call | d_call | clone_size | cdr3_aa | cdr3_nt
TRBJ1-5 | TRBV19 | - | - | CAAAGGDDQPQHF | TGTGCCGCTGCGGGAGGGGATGATCAGCCCCAGCATTTT
TRBJ1-4 | TRBV5-4 | - | - | CASSLDRAVEKLFF | TGTGCCAGCAGCTTGGACAGGGCTGTCGAAAAACTGTTTTTT
TRBJ2-5 | TRBV7-7 | TRBD1 | - | CASSPDREVLQETQYF | TGTGCCAGCAGCCCGGACAGGGAGGTACTCCAAGAGACCCAGTACTTC
TRBJ1-2 | TRBV28 | - | - | CASHSGFTNYGYTF | TGTGCCAGCCACTCGGGGTTTACTAACTATGGCTACACCTTC
TRBJ2-3 | TRBV9 | - | - | CASSPQVAVDTQYF | TGTGCCAGCAGCCCCCAAGTTGCAGTGGATACGCAGTATTTT
TRBJ2-5 | TRBV3-1/TRBV3-2 | TRBD2 | once | CASKFGGAQETQYF | TGTGCCAGCAAGTTCGGGGGGGCGCAAGAGACCCAGTACTTC
TRBJ1-5 | TRBV6-1 | - | - | CASSDQALSNQPQHF | TGTGCCAGCAGTGATCAAGCCCTAAGCAATCAGCCCCAGCATTTT
TRBJ2-5 | TRBV27 | TRBD2 | - | CASSSRVAGGQETQYF | TGTGCCAGCAGTTCCAGGGTAGCGGGAGGCCAAGAGACCCAGTACTTC
TRBJ2-7 | TRBV11-1 | TRBD1 | - | CASSSGGLEQYF | TGTGCCAGCAGCTCAGGGGGATTGGAGCAGTACTTC
TRBJ2-7 | TRBV7-2 | - | - | CASSQWGQDEQYF | TGTGCCAGCAGCCAATGGGGGCAGGACGAGCAGTACTTC
TRBJ1-1 | TRBV4-1 | - | - | CASSQSVRGEAFF | TGCGCCAGCAGCCAAAGTGTTCGTGGCGAAGCTTTCTTT
TRBJ1-4 | TRBV13 | - | - | CASSLVTAGIGEKLFF | TGTGCCAGCAGCTTAGTAACCGCGGGTATAGGTGAAAAACTGTTTTTT
TRBJ2-5 | TRBV20-1 | TRBD2 | - | CSASKGLAGVVGTQYF | TGCAGTGCTAGTAAGGGACTAGCGGGAGTAGTTGGGACCCAGTACTTC
TRBJ2-3 | TRBV19 | TRBD2 | few | CASEGSGRALDTQYF | TGTGCCAGTGAAGGGAGCGGGAGGGCCCTAGATACGCAGTATTTT
TRBJ2-2 | TRBV7-9 | TRBD2 | - | CASSFLAGGDTGELFF | TGTGCCAGCAGCTTCTTAGCGGGAGGGGACACCGGGGAGCTGTTTTTT
TRBJ1-5 | TRBV24-1 | TRBD1 | - | CATSGDSLNQPQHF | TGTGCCACCAGTGGGGACAGTCTCAATCAGCCCCAGCATTTT
TRBJ2-7 | TRBV5-1 | - | - | CASSQGQGQYF | TGCGCCAGCTCCCAAGGGCAGGGGCAGTACTTC
TRBJ1-5 | TRBV6-2/TRBV6-3 | - | - | CASSYVAGDYSNQPQHF | TGTGCCAGCAGTTACGTGGCGGGGGATTATAGCAATCAGCCCCAGCATTTT
TRBJ2-7 | TRBV6-5 | TRBD1 | - | CASSLDGQGSYEQYF | TGTGCCAGCAGTTTAGACGGACAGGGCTCCTACGAGCAGTACTTC
TRBJ2-6 | TRBV7-2 | TRBD1 | - | CASSSWTGGGGANVLTF | TGTGCCAGCAGCTCTTGGACAGGGGGAGGTGGGGCCAACGTCCTGACTTTC
TRBJ2-1 | TRBV11-3 | - | - | CASSLGAGYNEQFF | TGTGCCAGCAGCTTAGGGGCGGGTTACAATGAGCAGTTCTTC
TRBJ2-7 | TRBV24-1 | TRBD2 | - | CATSDSGSRYEQYF | TGTGCCACCAGTGATAGCGGGAGTAGGTACGAGCAGTACTTC
TRBJ2-5 | TRBV18 | TRBD1 | - | CASSPRTGAIQETQYF | TGTGCCAGCTCACCTAGGACAGGGGCGATTCAAGAGACCCAGTACTTC
TRBJ1-2 | TRBV27 | - | - | CASGAAHYGYTF | TGTGCCAGCGGGGCGGCTCACTATGGCTACACCTTC
TRBJ1-2 | TRBV6-1 | TRBD1 | - | CASSEGQGVIYGYTF | TGTGCCAGCAGTGAAGGACAGGGCGTAATCTATGGCTACACCTTC
TRBJ2-3 | TRBV7-2 | - | - | CASSLVWSGTGTDTQYF | TGTGCCAGCAGCTTAGTGTGGTCCGGGACTGGGACAGATACGCAGTATTTT
TRBJ2-1 | TRBV9 | TRBD2 | - | CASSVPKTSGSHEQFF | TGTGCCAGCAGCGTCCCTAAAACTAGCGGGAGTCATGAGCAGTTCTTC
TRBJ2-7 | TRBV29-1 | TRBD1 | - | CSARQGTYEQYF | TGCAGCGCTCGACAGGGAACCTACGAGCAGTACTTC
TRBJ2-7 | TRBV11-2 | TRBD1 | - | CASSPTDRSDYEQYF | TGTGCCAGCAGCCCTACGGACAGGAGTGACTACGAGCAGTACTTC